What follows are 11 T cell receptor beta chains derived from one specimen sequenced in a study of regulatory T cells in long-lasting Graves disease. Relying on iRepertoire HTBI primers and Arm-PCR of CDR3 regions, the team built TCR beta libraries. From the multiplex PCR reads, TCRdb called clonotypes with MiXCR, one entry per CDR3 protein. Seen here are a few hundred thousand distinct CDR3 sequences, approximately 20% observed once, and the top ten hold 22%. The time point here: newly diagnosed GD, antithyroid drugs for less than 3 months. PBMC RNA served as the TCR library source. The input for sequencing was peripheral blood mononuclear cells (PBMCs), taken at new diagnosis, from a patient treated with antithyroid drugs. These receptors originate from a female donor with Graves disease.

The CDR3 spells CSARTSGTGHTEAFF. For the CDR3, the DNA is TGCAGTGCTAGGACCTCTGGGACAGGGCACACTGAAGCTTTCTTT. The chain joins TRBV20-1 to TRBJ1-1; 9 positions match TRBD1. Germline lookup yields CDR1 DFQATT and CDR2 SNEGSKA (reference sequence). The trim removed 3 bases at V and 3 bases at J, leaving 8 bases unmatched. The CDR3 loop spans 15 amino acids.

This clonotype was recorded many times. The chain carries TRBV5-6 and TRBJ1-6; TRBD1 agrees at 10 bases. The junction had 0 bases not matched to a gene; V was cut back by 0 bases and J by 6 bases. Germline V gene lookup returns CDR1 SGHDT and CDR2 YYEEEE. The CDR3 is 15 residues long. The CDR3 coding sequence is TGTGCCAGCAGCTTGGGACAGGGGGCTAATTCACCCCTCCACTTT. Translating it yields CASSLGQGANSPLHF. Complete variable domain (other parts from reference TRBV5-6 and TRBJ1-6): DAGVTQSPTHLIKTRGQQVTLRCSPKSGHDTVSWYQQALGQGPQFIFQYYEEEERQRGNFPDRFSGHQFPNYSSELNVNALLLGDSALYLCASSLGQGANSPLHFGNGTRLTVT.

For this clonotype: A far larger clone differs by one base, so this is likely a read error. The chain joins TRBV6-1 to TRBJ2-1, with D maybe TRBD2 (6 bases). The CDR3 extends over 14 amino acids. CDR1 MNHNS and CDR2 SASEGT come from the germline V gene. CDR3 nucleotides: TGTGCCAGCAGCTCCCCCCGTGGGGGGAATGGGCAGTTCTTC. It yields the protein CASSSPRGGNGQFF.

This clonotype has ten or more counts. The gene calls are TRBV27 and TRBJ1-1; 7 bases match TRBD1. The germline V gene encodes CDR1 MNHEY and CDR2 SMNVEV (reference sequence). This CDR3 has 16 residues. The junction had 9 bases not matched to a gene; V was cut back by 4 bases and J by 1 base. The CDR3 nucleotides read TGTGCCAGCAGTTCATTCTCGGGACAGAAGAACACTGAAGCTTTCTTT. It codes for CASSSFSGQKNTEAFF.

Ten or more counts support this clonotype. The chain employs TRBV2 and TRBJ2-3; 13 bases line up with TRBD2. The CDR3 loop spans 16 amino acids. Germline V gene data show CDR1 as SNHLY and CDR2 as FYNNEI. V trimming: 6 bases; J trimming: 5 bases; junction bases outside the gene matches: 8. DNA for the CDR3: TGTGCCAGCAGGAAAGGGACTAGCGGGATGAAAGATACGCAGTATTTT. It codes for CASRKGTSGMKDTQYF.

The chain links TRBV7-9 to TRBJ2-3; no reliable D call. V was pared by 6 bases and J by 5 bases, with 15 bases between. From germline, CDR1 is SEHNR and CDR2 FQNEAQ (reference sequence). This CDR3 is 14 amino acids long. CDR3 in DNA: TGTGCCAGCAGACGTACAATCGGCGGAGATACGCAGTATTTT. It translates to CASRRTIGGDTQYF.

The rearrangement links TRBV18 to TRBJ2-3; a possible D gene is TRBD2 (6 bases). The V gene lost 3 bases and the J gene lost 3 bases, with 13 bases spanning the gap. The germline V gene encodes CDR1 KGHSH and CDR2 LQKENI. There are 15 residues in the CDR3. CDR3 bases: TGTGCCAGCTCACCGGACTATCGTTTAACAGATACGCAGTATTTT. Its protein is CASSPDYRLTDTQYF.

This clonotype occurred many times. The chain is built from TRBV29-1 and TRBJ2-1; D is possibly TRBD1 (6 bases). Deletions cut 0 bases from V and 5 bases from J, with 8 bases between. The germline CDR1 and CDR2 sequences are SQVTM and ANQGSEA. The CDR3 has 13 residues. This chain's CDR3 is CSVEEGHNNEQFF. The CDR3 nucleotides are TGCAGCGTTGAAGAGGGACACAACAATGAGCAGTTCTTC.

This clonotype was observed at least ten times. The chain couples TRBV27 to TRBJ1-1; D uncertain. CDR1 is MNHEY and CDR2 is SMNVEV in the germline V gene (reference sequence). The CDR3 extends over 13 amino acids. V was pared by 2 bases and J by 11 bases, with 15 bases between. The CDR3 DNA follows: TGTGCCAGCAGTTTAGTCGCTACGGGGATTGCTTTCTTT. Residues: CASSLVATGIAFF.

J is TRBJ1-5 and V is TRBV6-2 or TRBV6-3; tentatively, D is TRBD1 (6 bases). This CDR3 has 17 amino acids. Trimming stripped 9 bases from V and 4 bases from J, with 25 bases between. The germline V gene encodes CDR1 MNHEY and CDR2 SVGEGT. CDR3 amino acids: CASSLLMGGTPNQPQHF. The CDR3 DNA sequence: TGTGCCAGTTCTCTTTTAATGGGCGGGACACCAAATCAGCCCCAGCATTTT.

This clonotype was seen ten or more times. The CDR3 sequence: CSARVGDTQYF. The CDR3 region has the DNA TGCAGTGCTAGAGTTGGAGATACGCAGTATTTT. The chain has TRBV20-1 and TRBJ2-3; D remains unclear. Trimming pared 1 base from V and 5 bases from J, leaving 4 bases between. CDR3 size: 11 residues. CDR1 is DFQATT and CDR2 is SNEGSKA in the germline V gene (reference sequence).